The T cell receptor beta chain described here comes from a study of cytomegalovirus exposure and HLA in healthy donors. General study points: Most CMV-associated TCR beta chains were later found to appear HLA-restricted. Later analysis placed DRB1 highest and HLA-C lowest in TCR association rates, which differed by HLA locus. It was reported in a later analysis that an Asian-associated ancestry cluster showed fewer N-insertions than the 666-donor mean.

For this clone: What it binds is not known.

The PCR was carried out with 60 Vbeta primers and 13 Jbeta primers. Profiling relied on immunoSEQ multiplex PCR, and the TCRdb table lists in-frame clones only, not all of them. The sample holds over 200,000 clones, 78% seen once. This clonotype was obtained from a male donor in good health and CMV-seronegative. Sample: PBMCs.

CDR3: CASSARDRGFTEAFF. The CDR3 DNA follows: TGTGCCAGCAGCGCCCGGGACAGGGGTTTCACTGAAGCTTTCTTT. This chain links TRBV21-1 with TRBJ1-1; TRBD1 was called by the table and not checked on the DNA. TRBV21-1 is a pseudogene. The CDR3 totals 15 residues.